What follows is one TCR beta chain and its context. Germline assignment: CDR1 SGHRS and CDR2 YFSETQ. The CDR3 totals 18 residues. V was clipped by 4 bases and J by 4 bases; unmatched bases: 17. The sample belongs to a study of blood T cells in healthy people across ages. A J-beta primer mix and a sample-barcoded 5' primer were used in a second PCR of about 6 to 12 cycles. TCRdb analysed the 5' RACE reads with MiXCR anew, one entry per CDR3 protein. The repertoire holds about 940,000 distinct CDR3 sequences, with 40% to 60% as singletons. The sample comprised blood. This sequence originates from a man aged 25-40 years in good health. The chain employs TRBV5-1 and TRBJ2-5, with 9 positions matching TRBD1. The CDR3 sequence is CASSIQTGGNRKGETQYF. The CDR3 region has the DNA TGCGCCAGCAGCATACAGACAGGGGGGAATAGAAAGGGAGAGACCCAGTACTTC. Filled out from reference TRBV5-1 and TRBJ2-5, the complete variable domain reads KAGVTQTPRYLIKTRGQQVTLSCSPISGHRSVSWYQQTPGQGLQFLFEYFSETQRNKGNFPGRFSGRQFSNSRSEMNVSTLELGDSALYLCASSIQTGGNRKGETQYFGPGTRLLVL.